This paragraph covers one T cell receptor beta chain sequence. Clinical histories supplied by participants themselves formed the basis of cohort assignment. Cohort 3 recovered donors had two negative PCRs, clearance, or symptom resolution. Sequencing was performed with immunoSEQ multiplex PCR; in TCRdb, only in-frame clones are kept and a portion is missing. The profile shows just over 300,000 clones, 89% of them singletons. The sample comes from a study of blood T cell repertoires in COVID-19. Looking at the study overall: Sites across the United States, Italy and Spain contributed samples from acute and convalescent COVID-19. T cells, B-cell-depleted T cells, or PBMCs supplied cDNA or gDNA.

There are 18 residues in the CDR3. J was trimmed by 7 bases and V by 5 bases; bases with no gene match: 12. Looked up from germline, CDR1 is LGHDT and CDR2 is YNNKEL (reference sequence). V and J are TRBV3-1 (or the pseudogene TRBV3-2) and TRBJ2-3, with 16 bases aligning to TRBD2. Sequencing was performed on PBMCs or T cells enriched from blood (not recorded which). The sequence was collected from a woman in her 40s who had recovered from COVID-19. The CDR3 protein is CASSVRGTSGGAYNTQYF. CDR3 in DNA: TGTGCCAGCAGCGTCAGAGGGACTAGCGGGGGGGCCTACAATACGCAGTATTTT.